A selection of T cell receptor beta chains follows, all from one sample in a study of T cell changes during pregnancy in multiple sclerosis. The data were produced by immunoSEQ multiplex PCR, yet TCRdb's version contains in-frame clones alone and is incomplete. The data hold approximately 44,000 clones, with under 95% observed a single time. The sample here was CD4+ T cells from peripheral blood mononuclear cells, taken in the third trimester of pregnancy. Receptors originate from a female donor with multiple sclerosis, enrolled in a pregnancy study. CDR3s include the opening cysteine and the closing phenylalanine or tryptophan. Each record gives: CDR3 protein, CDR3 DNA, clone size, D gene, J gene, V gene. D genes are given only for firm matches. Only some rows state a clone size, as once, few, many or a class for expanded clones.

CDR3 protein: CASSTSTGVFTDTQYF
CDR3 DNA: TGTGCCAGTAGTACGTCAACAGGGGTATTCACAGATACGCAGTATTTT
clone size: .
D gene: TRBD1
J gene: TRBJ2-3
V gene: TRBV19

CDR3 protein: CASSVFSNTEAFF
CDR3 DNA: TGTGCCAGCAGCGTATTCTCTAACACTGAAGCTTTCTTT
clone size: .
D gene: .
J gene: TRBJ1-1
V gene: TRBV9

CDR3 protein: CASSGDSERLWNTEAFF
CDR3 DNA: TGTGCCAGTAGTGGGGACAGCGAAAGGCTGTGGAACACTGAAGCTTTCTTT
clone size: .
D gene: TRBD1
J gene: TRBJ1-1
V gene: TRBV19

CDR3 protein: CASSLAIGILLMNNEQFF
CDR3 DNA: TGTGCCAGCAGCTTAGCCATCGGGATCCTCCTGATGAACAATGAGCAGTTCTTC
clone size: .
D gene: .
J gene: TRBJ2-1
V gene: TRBV7-2

CDR3 protein: CASSLERGGLAVGEQFF
CDR3 DNA: TGCGCCAGCAGCTTGGAGAGGGGGGGACTAGCTGTAGGTGAGCAGTTCTTC
clone size: once
D gene: TRBD2
J gene: TRBJ2-1
V gene: TRBV5-1

CDR3 protein: CASIAGGGNEKLFF
CDR3 DNA: TGTGCCAGCATCGCGGGGGGCGGTAATGAAAAACTGTTTTTT
clone size: few
D gene: .
J gene: TRBJ1-4
V gene: TRBV28

CDR3 protein: CASSRPGTRSYNEQFF
CDR3 DNA: TGTGCCAGCAGCCGGCCCGGGACTAGGTCCTACAATGAGCAGTTCTTC
clone size: .
D gene: TRBD2
J gene: TRBJ2-1
V gene: TRBV7-2

CDR3 protein: CASSLHIGSGANVLTF
CDR3 DNA: TGTGCCAGCAGCCTCCACATTGGCTCTGGGGCCAACGTCCTGACTTTC
clone size: .
D gene: .
J gene: TRBJ2-6
V gene: TRBV7-2

CDR3 protein: CASSSYRDRGTEAFF
CDR3 DNA: TGTGCCAGCAGCTCTTACCGGGACAGGGGCACTGAAGCTTTCTTT
clone size: .
D gene: TRBD1
J gene: TRBJ1-1
V gene: TRBV5-5

CDR3 protein: CASSYSGGSNQPQHF
CDR3 DNA: TGCGCCAGCAGCTATTCAGGGGGAAGCAATCAGCCCCAGCATTTT
clone size: .
D gene: TRBD1
J gene: TRBJ1-5
V gene: TRBV5-1

CDR3 protein: CASSPPGGTHRIAEAFF
CDR3 DNA: TGTGCCAGCAGCCCACCCGGGGGGACCCATAGAATTGCTGAAGCTTTCTTT
clone size: .
D gene: .
J gene: TRBJ1-1
V gene: TRBV11-1

CDR3 protein: CASTFDRVVETQYF
CDR3 DNA: TGTGCCAGCACCTTTGACAGGGTGGTAGAGACCCAGTACTTC
clone size: .
D gene: TRBD1
J gene: TRBJ2-5
V gene: TRBV28

CDR3 protein: CASSTDLNVYTF
CDR3 DNA: TGCGCCAGCAGCACCGACTTAAATGTCTACACCTTC
clone size: .
D gene: .
J gene: TRBJ1-2
V gene: TRBV5-1

CDR3 protein: CASSEWRGGEQYF
CDR3 DNA: TGTGCCAGCAGTGAATGGAGGGGGGGCGAGCAGTACTTC
clone size: medium-sized
D gene: .
J gene: TRBJ2-7
V gene: TRBV6-1

CDR3 protein: CAWSALKGVSGNTIYF
CDR3 DNA: TGTGCCTGGAGTGCGCTTAAGGGGGTGTCTGGAAACACCATATATTTT
clone size: .
D gene: .
J gene: TRBJ1-3
V gene: TRBV30

CDR3 protein: CASRKGQGGGQPQHF
CDR3 DNA: TGTGCCAGTAGGAAGGGGCAAGGGGGCGGTCAGCCCCAGCATTTT
clone size: .
D gene: TRBD1
J gene: TRBJ1-5
V gene: TRBV19

CDR3 protein: CASSPQQDGYTF
CDR3 DNA: TGTGCCAGCAGCCCGCAGCAGGATGGCTACACCTTC
clone size: .
D gene: .
J gene: TRBJ1-2
V gene: TRBV7-8

CDR3 protein: CASSLGGTSGTQYF
CDR3 DNA: TGTGCCAGCAGCTTAGGGGGCACGAGTGGGACCCAGTACTTC
clone size: .
D gene: .
J gene: TRBJ2-5
V gene: TRBV7-2

CDR3 protein: CASSYRTRGGYTF
CDR3 DNA: TGTGCCAGCAGTTATCGGACACGCGGCGGCTACACCTTC
clone size: .
D gene: .
J gene: TRBJ1-2
V gene: TRBV6-5

CDR3 protein: CASSRTVNYGYTF
CDR3 DNA: TGTGCCAGCAGCAGGACAGTCAACTATGGCTACACCTTC
clone size: .
D gene: .
J gene: TRBJ1-2
V gene: TRBV27

CDR3 protein: CASSLGTRGSTDTQYF
CDR3 DNA: TGCGCCAGCAGCTTGGGGACTAGAGGGAGCACAGATACGCAGTATTTT
clone size: once
D gene: TRBD2
J gene: TRBJ2-3
V gene: TRBV5-1

CDR3 protein: CASSSTGGTYNEQFF
CDR3 DNA: TGTGCCAGCAGTTCAACAGGGGGTACCTACAATGAGCAGTTCTTC
clone size: .
D gene: TRBD1
J gene: TRBJ2-1
V gene: TRBV7-9

CDR3 protein: CASSKTGFGSYGYTF
CDR3 DNA: TGTGCCAGCAGTAAGACAGGGTTCGGGAGCTATGGCTACACCTTC
clone size: .
D gene: TRBD1
J gene: TRBJ1-2
V gene: TRBV6-6

CDR3 protein: CASSLAGTGVSTGELFF
CDR3 DNA: TGTGCCAGCAGCTTAGCCGGGACAGGGGTTTCCACCGGGGAGCTGTTTTTT
clone size: .
D gene: TRBD1
J gene: TRBJ2-2
V gene: TRBV7-2

CDR3 protein: CAISDQGTGNTIYF
CDR3 DNA: TGTGCCATCAGTGACCAGGGAACTGGAAACACCATATATTTT
clone size: .
D gene: .
J gene: TRBJ1-3
V gene: TRBV10-3

CDR3 protein: CASSLPVTGLRSYNEQFF
CDR3 DNA: TGTGCCAGCAGTTTACCAGTTACAGGCTTACGGTCCTACAATGAGCAGTTCTTC
clone size: .
D gene: .
J gene: TRBJ2-1
V gene: TRBV27

CDR3 protein: CASSIRSPSGTEAFF
CDR3 DNA: TGTGCCAGTAGTATTCGTAGTCCGTCCGGCACTGAAGCTTTCTTT
clone size: .
D gene: .
J gene: TRBJ1-1
V gene: TRBV19

CDR3 protein: CAWSVSWVSATDTQYF
CDR3 DNA: TGTGCCTGGAGTGTAAGTTGGGTCTCAGCGACAGATACGCAGTATTTT
clone size: .
D gene: .
J gene: TRBJ2-3
V gene: TRBV30